This TCR beta chain was sequenced during a study of shared clonotypes between healthy human individuals. Turning to the study itself: Donors had three CD4 naive, three CD4 memory, two CD8 naive and one CD8 memory plate apiece. Study-level points and caveats: Some clonotypes were shared by all four sorted-subset donors, while others were not shared. The non-shared ones had lower generation probabilities than the shared ones. Among several donors, roughly 5.5% of naive CD4 clonotypes were found in common.

Regarding this clone: The antigen remains undetermined.

This CDR3 spans 15 amino acids. In germline, CDR1 is MDHEN, CDR2 SYDVKM. The ends were cut back, 6 bases at V and 0 bases at J, with 13 bases in the middle. Several immunoSEQ plates received, in even portions, the genomic DNA of each subset. The assay was immunoSEQ multiplex PCR, and TCRdb's table has in-frame clones only and misses some. The sample carries over 2 million clones, 85% to 95% recorded once. The sample consisted of naive CD4+ T cells from PBMCs. Subset indicated: CD45RA+ positively selected. The genes are TRBV28 and TRBJ2-3; possibly TRBD1 for D (6 bases). The origin of this receptor is a man between 18 and 29 years old in good health. Some clones in this sample may be carry-over from other donors' samples. DNA of the CDR3: TGTGCCAGCAGCTCACAGGGTCGTAGCACAGATACGCAGTATTTT. Translating it yields CASSSQGRSTDTQYF.